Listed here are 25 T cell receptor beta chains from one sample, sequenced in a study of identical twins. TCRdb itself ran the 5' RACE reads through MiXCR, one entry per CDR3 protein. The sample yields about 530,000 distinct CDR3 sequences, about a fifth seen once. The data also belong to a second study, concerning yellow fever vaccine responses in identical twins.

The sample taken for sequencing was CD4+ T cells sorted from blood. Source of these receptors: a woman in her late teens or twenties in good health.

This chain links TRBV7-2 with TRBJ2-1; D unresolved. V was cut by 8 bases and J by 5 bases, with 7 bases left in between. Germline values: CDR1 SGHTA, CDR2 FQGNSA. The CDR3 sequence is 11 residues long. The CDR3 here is CASRVDNEQFF. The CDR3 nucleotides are TGTGCCAGCCGTGTAGACAATGAGCAGTTCTTC.

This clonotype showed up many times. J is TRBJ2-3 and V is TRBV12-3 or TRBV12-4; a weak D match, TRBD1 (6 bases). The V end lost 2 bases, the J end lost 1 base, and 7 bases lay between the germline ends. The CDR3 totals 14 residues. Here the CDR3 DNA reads TGTGCCAGCAGTTTACGACAGGGCACAGATACGCAGTATTTT. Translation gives CASSLRQGTDTQYF.

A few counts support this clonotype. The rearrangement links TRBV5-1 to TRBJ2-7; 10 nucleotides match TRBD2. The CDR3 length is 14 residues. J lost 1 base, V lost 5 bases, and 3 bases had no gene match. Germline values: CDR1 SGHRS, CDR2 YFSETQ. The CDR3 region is CASRRTSGSYEQYF. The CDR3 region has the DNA TGCGCCAGCAGGCGGACTAGCGGATCCTACGAGCAGTACTTC.

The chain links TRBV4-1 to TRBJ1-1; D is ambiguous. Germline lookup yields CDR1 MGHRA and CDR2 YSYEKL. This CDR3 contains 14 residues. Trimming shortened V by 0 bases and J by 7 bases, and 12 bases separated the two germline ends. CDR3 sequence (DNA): TGCGCCAGCAGCCAAGATTGGGATGACTATGAAGCTTTCTTT. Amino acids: CASSQDWDDYEAFF.

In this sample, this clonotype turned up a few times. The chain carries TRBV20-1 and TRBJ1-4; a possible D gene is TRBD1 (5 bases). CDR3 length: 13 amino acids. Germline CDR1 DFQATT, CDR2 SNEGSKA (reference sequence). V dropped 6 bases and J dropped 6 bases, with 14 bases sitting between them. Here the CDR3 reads CSARSGNDEKLFF. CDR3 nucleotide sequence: TGCAGTGCCCGCTCAGGGAACGATGAAAAACTGTTTTTT.

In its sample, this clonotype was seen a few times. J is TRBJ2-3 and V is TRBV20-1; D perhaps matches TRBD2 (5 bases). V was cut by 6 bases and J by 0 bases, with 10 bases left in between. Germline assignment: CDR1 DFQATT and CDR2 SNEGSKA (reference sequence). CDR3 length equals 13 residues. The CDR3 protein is CSAPWRSTDTQYF. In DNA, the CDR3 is TGCAGTGCGCCGTGGAGGAGCACAGATACGCAGTATTTT.

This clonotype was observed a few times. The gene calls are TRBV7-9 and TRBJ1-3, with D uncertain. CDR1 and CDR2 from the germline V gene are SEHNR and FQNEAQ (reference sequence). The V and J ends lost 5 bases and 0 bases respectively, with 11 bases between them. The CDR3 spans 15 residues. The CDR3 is CASSQDTLSGNTIYF. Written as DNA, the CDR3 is TGTGCCAGCAGCCAAGACACCCTCTCTGGAAACACCATATATTTT.

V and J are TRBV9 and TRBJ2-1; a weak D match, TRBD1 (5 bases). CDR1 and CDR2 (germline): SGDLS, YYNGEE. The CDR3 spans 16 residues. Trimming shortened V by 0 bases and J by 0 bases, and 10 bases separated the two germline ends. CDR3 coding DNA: TGTGCCAGCAGCGTAGTGGGGCACCCCTCCTACAATGAGCAGTTCTTC. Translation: CASSVVGHPSYNEQFF.

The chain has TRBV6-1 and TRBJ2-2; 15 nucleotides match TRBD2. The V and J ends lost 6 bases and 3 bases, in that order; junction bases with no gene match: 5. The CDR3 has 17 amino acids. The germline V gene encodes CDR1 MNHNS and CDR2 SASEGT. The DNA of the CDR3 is TGTGCCAGCAGCCGGGGACTAGCGGGAGGTTACACCGGGGAGCTGTTTTTT. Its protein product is CASSRGLAGGYTGELFF.

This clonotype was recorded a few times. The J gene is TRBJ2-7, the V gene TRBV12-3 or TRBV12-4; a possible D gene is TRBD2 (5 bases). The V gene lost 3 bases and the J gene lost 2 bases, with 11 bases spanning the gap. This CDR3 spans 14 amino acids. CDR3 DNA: TGTGCCAGCAGTTTCGAAGACGGGACCTACGAGCAGTACTTC. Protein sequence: CASSFEDGTYEQYF.

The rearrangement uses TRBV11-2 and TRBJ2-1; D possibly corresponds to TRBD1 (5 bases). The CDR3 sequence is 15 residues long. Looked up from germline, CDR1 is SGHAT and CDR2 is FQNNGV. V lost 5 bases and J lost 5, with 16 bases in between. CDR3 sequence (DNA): TGTGCCAGCAGCAGCCTTGGGGCAGGGAACAATGAGCAGTTCTTC. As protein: CASSSLGAGNNEQFF.

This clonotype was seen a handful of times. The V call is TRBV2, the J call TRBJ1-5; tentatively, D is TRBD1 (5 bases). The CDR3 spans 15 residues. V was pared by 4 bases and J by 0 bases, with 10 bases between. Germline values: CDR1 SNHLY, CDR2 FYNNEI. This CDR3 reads CASSGGRLSNQPQHF. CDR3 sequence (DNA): TGTGCCAGCAGTGGGGGACGGCTTAGCAATCAGCCCCAGCATTTT.

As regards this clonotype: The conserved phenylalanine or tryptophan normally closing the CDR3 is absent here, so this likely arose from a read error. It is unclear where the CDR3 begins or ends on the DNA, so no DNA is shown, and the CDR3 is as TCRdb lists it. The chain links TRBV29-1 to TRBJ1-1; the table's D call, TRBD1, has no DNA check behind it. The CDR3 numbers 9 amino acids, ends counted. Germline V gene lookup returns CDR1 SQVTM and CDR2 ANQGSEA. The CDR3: CSVEDLRDH.

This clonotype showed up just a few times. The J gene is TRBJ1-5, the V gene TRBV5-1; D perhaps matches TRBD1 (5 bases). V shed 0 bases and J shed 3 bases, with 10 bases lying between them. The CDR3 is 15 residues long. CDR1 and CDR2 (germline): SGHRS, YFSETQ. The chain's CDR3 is CASSLAGIPNQPQHF. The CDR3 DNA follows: TGCGCCAGCAGCTTGGCAGGGATTCCCAATCAGCCCCAGCATTTT.

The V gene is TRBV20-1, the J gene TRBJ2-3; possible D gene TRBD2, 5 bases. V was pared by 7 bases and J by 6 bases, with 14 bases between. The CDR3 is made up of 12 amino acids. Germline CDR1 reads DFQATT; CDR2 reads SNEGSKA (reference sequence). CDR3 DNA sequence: TGCAGTGTTCAGAGGGAAGGTGATACGCAGTATTTT. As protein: CSVQREGDTQYF.

The CDR3 loop is CASSQGLAGATGELFF. CDR3 nucleotides: TGTGCCAGCAGCCAAGGACTAGCGGGCGCAACCGGGGAGCTGTTTTTT. The chain links TRBV3-1 to TRBJ2-2, with 10 bases that match TRBD2. CDR1 is LGHDT, CDR2 YNNKEL, per germline (reference sequence). This CDR3 contains 16 residues. V trimming: 1 base; J trimming: 5 bases; junction bases outside the gene matches: 4.

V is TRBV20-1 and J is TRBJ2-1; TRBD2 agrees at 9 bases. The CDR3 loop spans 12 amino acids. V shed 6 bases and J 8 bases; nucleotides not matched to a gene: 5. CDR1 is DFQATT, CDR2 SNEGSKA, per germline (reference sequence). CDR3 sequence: CSAQGLADEQFF. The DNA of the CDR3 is TGCAGTGCCCAGGGACTAGCCGATGAGCAGTTCTTC.

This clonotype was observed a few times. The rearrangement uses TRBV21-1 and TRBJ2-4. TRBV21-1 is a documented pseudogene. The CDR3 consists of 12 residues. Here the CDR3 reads CAMAGAKNIQYF. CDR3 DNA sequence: TGTGCTATGGCAGGCGCCAAAAACATTCAGTACTTC.

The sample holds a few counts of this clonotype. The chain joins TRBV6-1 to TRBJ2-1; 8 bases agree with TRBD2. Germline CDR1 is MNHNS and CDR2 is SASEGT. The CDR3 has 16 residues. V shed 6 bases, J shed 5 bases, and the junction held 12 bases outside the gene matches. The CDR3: CASRPGPSGGDNEQFF. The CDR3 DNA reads TGTGCCAGCAGACCAGGGCCTTCGGGGGGGGACAATGAGCAGTTCTTC.

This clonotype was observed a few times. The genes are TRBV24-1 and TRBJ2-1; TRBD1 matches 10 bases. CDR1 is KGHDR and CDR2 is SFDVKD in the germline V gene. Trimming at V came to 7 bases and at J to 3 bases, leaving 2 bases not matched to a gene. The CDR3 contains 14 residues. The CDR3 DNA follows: TGTGCCACCAGAAGGACAGGGGGCTACAATGAGCAGTTCTTC. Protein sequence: CATRRTGGYNEQFF.

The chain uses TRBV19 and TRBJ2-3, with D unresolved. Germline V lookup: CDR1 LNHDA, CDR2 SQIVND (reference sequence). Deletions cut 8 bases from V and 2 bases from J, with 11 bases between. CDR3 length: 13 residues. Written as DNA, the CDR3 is TGTGCCAGTTCGTTTGGGATCACAGATACGCAGTATTTT. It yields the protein CASSFGITDTQYF.

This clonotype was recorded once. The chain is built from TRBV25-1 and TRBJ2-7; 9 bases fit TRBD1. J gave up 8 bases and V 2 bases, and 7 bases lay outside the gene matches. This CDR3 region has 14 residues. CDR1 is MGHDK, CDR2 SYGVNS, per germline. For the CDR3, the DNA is TGTGCCAGCAGTGAAGGAGACAGGGGGGCAAAGCAGTACGTC. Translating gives CASSEGDRGAKQYV.

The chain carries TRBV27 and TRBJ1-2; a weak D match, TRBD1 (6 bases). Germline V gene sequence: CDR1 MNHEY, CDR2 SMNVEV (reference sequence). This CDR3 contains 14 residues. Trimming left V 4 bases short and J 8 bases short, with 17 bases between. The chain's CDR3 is CASSSAGEWEGYTF. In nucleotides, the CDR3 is TGTGCCAGCAGTTCGGCAGGGGAGTGGGAAGGCTACACCTTC.

For the CDR3, the DNA is TGCAGCGTAGGGGGGGGGGTCGCCACTGAAGCTTTCTTT. Translating gives CSVGGGVATEAFF. The chain is built from TRBV29-1 and TRBJ1-1; D possibly corresponds to TRBD1 (6 bases). Germline lookup yields CDR1 SQVTM and CDR2 ANQGSEA. The CDR3 length is 13 residues. The V gene lost 6 bases and the J gene lost 4 bases, with 15 bases spanning the gap.

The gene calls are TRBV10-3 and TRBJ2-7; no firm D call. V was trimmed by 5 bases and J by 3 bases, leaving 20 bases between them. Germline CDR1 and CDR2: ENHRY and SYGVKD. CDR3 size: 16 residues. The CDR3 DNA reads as TGTGCCATCAGTAACCAGATGACTCCAATCTACTACGAGCAGTACTTC. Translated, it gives CAISNQMTPIYYEQYF.